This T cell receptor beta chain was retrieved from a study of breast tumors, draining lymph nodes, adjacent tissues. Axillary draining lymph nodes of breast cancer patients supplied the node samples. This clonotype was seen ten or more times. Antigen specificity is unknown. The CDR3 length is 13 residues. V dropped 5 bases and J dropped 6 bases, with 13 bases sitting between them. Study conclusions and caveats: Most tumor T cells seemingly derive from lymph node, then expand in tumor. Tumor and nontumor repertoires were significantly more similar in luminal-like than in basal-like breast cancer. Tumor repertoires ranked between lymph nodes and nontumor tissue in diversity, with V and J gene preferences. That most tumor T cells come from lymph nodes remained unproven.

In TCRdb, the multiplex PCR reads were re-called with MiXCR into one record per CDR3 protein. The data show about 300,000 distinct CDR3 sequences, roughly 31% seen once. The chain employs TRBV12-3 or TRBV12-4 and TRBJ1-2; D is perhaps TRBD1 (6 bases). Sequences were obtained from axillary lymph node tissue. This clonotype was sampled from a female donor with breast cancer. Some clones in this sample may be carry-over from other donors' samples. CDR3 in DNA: TGTGCCAGCAGTCCCACAGGGAACCATGGCTACACCTTC. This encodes CASSPTGNHGYTF.